This T cell receptor (beta chain) was identified in a study of cytomegalovirus exposure and HLA in healthy donors. Overall study results and limits: An assumption of roughly uniform sequencing depth across donors underlay the presence/absence analyses.

The PCR had 60 Vbeta and 13 Jbeta primers. Here immunoSEQ multiplex PCR was the method, and the copy in TCRdb shows in-frame clones only, minus some. Across about 130,000 clones, the top ten clones capture about 2.2% of the sample. Per germline, CDR1 SEHNR and CDR2 FQNEAQ (reference sequence). The CDR3 is 15 residues long. Losses at the gene ends were 7 bases for V and 1 base for J; bases not matched to a gene: 8. About this clone: Its antigen is as yet unknown.

This sequence was found in a man aged 40-55 years in good health and CMV-seronegative. Sequenced input: PBMCs. The chain carries TRBV7-9 and TRBJ2-3; 7 nucleotides line up with TRBD2. DNA for the CDR3: TGTGCCAGCACCCGGGAGGTACCGGGCACAGATACGCAGTATTTT. It yields the protein CASTREVPGTDTQYF.